Below, 27 T cell receptor beta chains from the same sample are listed, as sequenced in a study of T-cell memory formation after mild COVID-19. One entry per CDR3 protein results from TCRdb running MiXCR on the 5' RACE reads. This sample has about 180,000 distinct CDR3 sequences, with around 16% found just once. Input material: PBMCs or a T cell subset sorted from them (not recorded which). These receptors were collected from an adult woman who had mild COVID-19 (a few samples of this study predate the infection). Cell type and time point are not known.

This clonotype was observed at least ten times. The chain links TRBV29-1 to TRBJ2-3; 11 bases agree with TRBD1. The CDR3 contains 15 residues. Losses at the gene ends were 5 bases for V and 5 bases for J; bases not matched to a gene: 9. Germline-derived CDR1 and CDR2 are SQVTM and ANQGSEA. CDR3 protein: CSVLSGTGGLDTQYF. Here the CDR3 DNA reads TGCAGCGTTCTATCCGGGACAGGGGGATTAGATACGCAGTATTTT.

This clonotype came up a few times. V is TRBV21-1 and J is TRBJ2-7; TRBD1 is the table's D call and was not checked against the DNA. TRBV21-1 is recorded as a pseudogene. CDR3 size: 16 residues. The CDR3: CASSTNGQHSSYEQYF. CDR3 DNA: TGTGCCAGCAGCACAAATGGACAGCATAGCTCCTACGAGCAGTACTTC.

The chain carries TRBV7-9 and TRBJ2-5, with 8 positions matching TRBD1. With 6 bases clipped from V and 2 bases from J, the junction kept 2 bases outside the gene matches. Looked up from germline, CDR1 is SEHNR and CDR2 is FQNEAQ (reference sequence). This CDR3 has 13 amino acids. Here the CDR3 reads CASRRDRQETQYF. In DNA, the CDR3 is TGTGCCAGCAGACGGGACAGGCAAGAGACCCAGTACTTC.

Only a few counts were recorded for this clonotype. The CDR3 here is CASSQGPIGGQPQHF. The CDR3 region has the DNA TGTGCCAGCAGCCAAGGCCCCATCGGGGGTCAGCCCCAGCATTTT. This chain uses TRBV4-2 with TRBJ1-5; D perhaps matches TRBD1 (5 bases). Trimming cost V 1 base and J 6 bases, with 13 bases left between them. CDR1 and CDR2 from the germline V gene are LGHNA and YNFKEQ. The CDR3 is 15 amino acids.

The chain is built from TRBV6-2 or TRBV6-3 and TRBJ2-1; no reliable D call. V was cut by 2 bases and J by 7 bases, with 6 bases left in between. Germline V gene data show CDR1 as MNHEY and CDR2 as SVGEGT. The length of the CDR3 is 12 residues. The CDR3 is CASSYRDNEQFF. CDR3 bases: TGTGCCAGCAGTTACCGCGATAATGAGCAGTTCTTC.

V usage is TRBV5-1 and J usage is TRBJ1-4; possibly TRBD1 for D (5 bases). Trimming shortened V by 0 bases and J by 2 bases, and 8 bases separated the two germline ends. CDR3 length equals 15 residues. Germline assignment: CDR1 SGHRS and CDR2 YFSETQ. The CDR3 loop is CASSLAGHTNEKLFF. The CDR3 DNA is TGCGCCAGCAGCTTGGCGGGGCACACTAATGAAAAACTGTTTTTT.

This clonotype came up a few times. The J gene is TRBJ2-7, the V gene TRBV12-3 or TRBV12-4; 10 bases map to TRBD2. This CDR3 is built from 16 residues. The trim removed 6 bases at V and 9 bases at J, leaving 17 bases unmatched. CDR3 in DNA: TGTGCCAGCAGCCCCTATAGCGCTAGCGGGAGTACAGTGCAGTACTTC. Protein: CASSPYSASGSTVQYF.

This clonotype was counted a few times. The V call is TRBV7-2, the J call TRBJ1-4, with a possible D match to TRBD1 (5 bases). The CDR3 runs to 14 residues. From germline, CDR1 is SGHTA and CDR2 FQGNSA. Trimming removed 5 bases at V and 3 bases at J, with 10 bases between. The CDR3 DNA follows: TGTGCCAGCAGCCTAAGGGGTGCTAATGAAAAACTGTTTTTT. It codes for CASSLRGANEKLFF.

This rearrangement joins TRBV4-1 to TRBJ1-4; D is ambiguous. Germline CDR1 and CDR2: MGHRA and YSYEKL. The germline V and J ends were trimmed by 3 bases and 9 bases, with 5 bases remaining between them. There are 11 residues in the CDR3. The CDR3 loop is CASSQDKKLFF. The CDR3 nucleotides are TGCGCCAGCAGCCAGGATAAAAAACTGTTTTTT.

This clonotype was detected only a few times. The chain couples TRBV20-1 to TRBJ1-1; D possibly corresponds to TRBD1 (5 bases). Germline loops: CDR1 DFQATT, CDR2 SNEGSKA (reference sequence). Trimming left V 2 bases short and J 2 bases short, with 33 bases between. This CDR3 has 21 residues. As DNA, the CDR3 is TGCAGTGCTAGAAAAAGGAGAGGAGGTTCGGGGGAGGGTGAGAGAAACACTGAAGCTTTCTTT. Protein: CSARKRRGGSGEGERNTEAFF.

The chain is built from TRBV20-1 and TRBJ2-5; perhaps TRBD2 as D (6 bases). CDR3 length equals 14 residues. Germline values: CDR1 DFQATT, CDR2 SNEGSKA (reference sequence). Between the trimmed V and J ends, which lost 2 bases and 3 bases, there was a span of 13 bases. CDR3 region: CSARLWEAKETQYF. In DNA form, the CDR3 reads TGCAGTGCTAGATTGTGGGAGGCGAAAGAGACCCAGTACTTC.

The chain links TRBV6-1 to TRBJ2-7; D remains ambiguous. The CDR3 is 16 amino acids. Trimming left V 0 bases short and J 4 bases short, with 16 bases between. Germline assignment: CDR1 MNHNS and CDR2 SASEGT. CDR3 sequence (DNA): TGTGCCAGCAGTGAAGCTCCCCCGCCTCTCGGTTACGAGCAGTACTTC. The encoded protein is CASSEAPPPLGYEQYF.

The chain links TRBV5-1 to TRBJ2-7; 11 positions agree with TRBD1. The CDR3 is 14 amino acids. Germline CDR1 reads SGHRS; CDR2 reads YFSETQ. V lost 6 bases and J lost 5; bases outside the gene matches: 7. The DNA of the CDR3 is TGCGCCAGCACAGGAGGACAGGGGGCGAACGAGCAGTACTTC. It codes for CASTGGQGANEQYF. Drawing the rest from reference TRBV5-1 and TRBJ2-7, the complete variable domain is KAGVTQTPRYLIKTRGQQVTLSCSPISGHRSVSWYQQTPGQGLQFLFEYFSETQRNKGNFPGRFSGRQFSNSRSEMNVSTLELGDSALYLCASTGGQGANEQYFGPGTRLTVT.

The chain is built from TRBV27 and TRBJ2-3; weak D call: TRBD1 (5 bases). The length of the CDR3 is 17 residues. Per the germline V gene, CDR1 is MNHEY and CDR2 is SMNVEV (reference sequence). V dropped 3 bases and J dropped 0 bases, with 16 bases sitting between them. The DNA of the CDR3 is TGTGCCAGCAGTTTGCGGACACAAGGGGCTAGCACAGATACGCAGTATTTT. Protein sequence: CASSLRTQGASTDTQYF.

This clonotype was found a few times. V usage is TRBV5-1 and J usage is TRBJ1-2; the match to TRBD1 covers 8 bases. This CDR3 is 14 amino acids long. Trimming at V came to 2 bases and at J to 7 bases, leaving 7 bases not matched to a gene. Germline lookup yields CDR1 SGHRS and CDR2 YFSETQ. CDR3 bases: TGCGCCAGCAGCTTAACCGGACAGGGACGTGGCTACACCTTC. It encodes CASSLTGQGRGYTF.

J is TRBJ2-2 and V is TRBV5-1; D gene uncertain. The CDR3 extends over 16 amino acids. The V end lost 0 bases, the J end lost 0 bases, and 9 bases lay between the germline ends. CDR1 SGHRS and CDR2 YFSETQ come from the germline V gene. This chain's CDR3 is CASSLGLRANTGELFF. Written as DNA, the CDR3 is TGCGCCAGCAGCTTGGGATTACGCGCGAACACCGGGGAGCTGTTTTTT.

In this sample, this clonotype turned up many times. This sequence joins TRBV7-6 and TRBJ2-2; 12 bases fit TRBD2. Trimming removed 5 bases from V and 4 bases from J; junction bases left unmatched: 11. There are 18 residues in the CDR3. Per germline, CDR1 SGHVS and CDR2 FNYEAQ. The DNA for the CDR3 is TGTGCCAGCAGCGAACGAGGACTAGCGGGGAGGGCCACCGGGGAGCTGTTTTTT. The encoded protein is CASSERGLAGRATGELFF.

In this sample, this clonotype turned up a few times. The V and J genes are TRBV7-2 and TRBJ1-1; D possibly corresponds to TRBD1 (5 bases). The CDR3 totals 15 residues. CDR1 and CDR2 from the germline V gene are SGHTA and FQGNSA. The V end lost 5 bases, the J end lost 1 base, and 14 bases lay between the germline ends. Here the CDR3 DNA reads TGTGCCAGCAGCCCCCGGACACGCGGGAACACTGAAGCTTTCTTT. Translation gives CASSPRTRGNTEAFF.

The chain combines TRBV7-2 with TRBJ1-1, with 8 bases that match TRBD1. This CDR3 has 14 residues. The junction had 2 bases not matched to a gene; V was cut back by 4 bases and J by 1 base. Germline CDR1 SGHTA, CDR2 FQGNSA. The CDR3 region has the DNA TGTGCCAGCAGCTGGGACAGGCGGAACACTGAAGCTTTCTTT. As protein: CASSWDRRNTEAFF.

Only a few counts were recorded for this clonotype. The V and J genes are TRBV20-1 and TRBJ2-7; TRBD1 matches at 9 bases. V dropped 2 bases and J dropped 0; count of bases not matched to a gene: 5. The CDR3 loop spans 15 amino acids. Germline CDR1 reads DFQATT; CDR2 reads SNEGSKA (reference sequence). The CDR3 DNA is TGCAGTGCTAGAAGGGACAGGGAGAGCTCCTACGAGCAGTACTTC. It translates to CSARRDRESSYEQYF.

In the case of this clonotype: A junction boundary mismatches the germline segment, possibly from a read error. The chain carries TRBV7-7 and TRBJ2-1; 7 nucleotides line up with TRBD2. CDR3 length: 15 residues. Germline V gene sequence: CDR1 SSHAT, CDR2 FNYEAQ (reference sequence). The CDR3 is CASSLAAGRVDEQFF. CDR3 coding DNA: TGTGCTAGCAGCTTAGCGGCGGGGAGGGTGGATGAGCAGTTCTTC.

This chain uses TRBV11-2 with TRBJ2-2; D possibly corresponds to TRBD1 (5 bases). The CDR3 spans 14 residues. Germline CDR1 reads SGHAT; CDR2 reads FQNNGV. Deletions cut 5 bases from V and 4 bases from J, with 11 bases between. The CDR3 here is CASSADKGTGELFF. CDR3 DNA sequence: TGTGCCAGCAGCGCGGACAAGGGCACCGGGGAGCTGTTTTTT. Supplemented by reference TRBV11-2 and TRBJ2-2, the full variable domain reads EAGVAQSPRYKIIEKRQSVAFWCNPISGHATLYWYQQILGQGPKLLIQFQNNGVVDDSQLPKDRFSAERLKGVDSTLKIQPAKLEDSAVYLCASSADKGTGELFFGEGSRLTVL.

This clonotype was counted only a few times. This chain joins TRBV7-9 and TRBJ1-5; TRBD1 matches 7 bases. With V trimmed by 6 bases and J by 4 bases, 6 bases remained unmatched. The CDR3 loop spans 14 amino acids. Germline CDR1 is SEHNR and CDR2 is FQNEAQ (reference sequence). CDR3 DNA: TGTGCCAGCAGTAACGGACAGGAGAATCAGCCCCAGCATTTT. It encodes CASSNGQENQPQHF.

V usage is TRBV12-3 or TRBV12-4 and J usage is TRBJ2-7; 9 bases agree with TRBD1. V lost 5 bases to trimming and J lost 1 base; unmatched junction nucleotides: 3. The CDR3 runs 14 residues. The CDR3 reads CASSRGQGSYEQYF. In nucleotides, the CDR3 is TGTGCCAGCAGTCGAGGACAGGGGTCCTACGAGCAGTACTTC.

This clonotype was detected only a few times. V gene TRBV20-1 combines with J gene TRBJ2-3; D not certain. This CDR3 contains 11 residues. Germline V gives CDR1 DFQATT, CDR2 SNEGSKA (reference sequence). V was cut by 1 base and J by 3 bases, with 2 bases left in between. CDR3 sequence (DNA): TGCAGTGCTAGAGTGACAGATACGCAGTATTTT. Its protein is CSARVTDTQYF.

This clonotype was picked up a small number of times. This chain uses TRBV3-1 with TRBJ2-7; the D is unclear. Germline V gene lookup returns CDR1 LGHDT and CDR2 YNNKEL (reference sequence). The germline V and J ends were trimmed by 1 base and 6 bases, with 10 bases remaining between them. The CDR3 length is 13 residues. CDR3 residues: CASSQGLGREQYF. The DNA for the CDR3 is TGTGCCAGCAGCCAAGGTCTCGGTCGCGAGCAGTACTTC.

This clonotype has a handful of counts. This chain's CDR3 is CASSLMGSTETQYF. CDR3 sequence (DNA): TGTGCCAGCAGCTTAATGGGCTCTACGGAGACCCAGTACTTC. V gene TRBV7-2 combines with J gene TRBJ2-5; D is unclear. This CDR3 region has 14 residues. Germline V lookup: CDR1 SGHTA, CDR2 FQGNSA. Deletions cut 2 bases from V and 5 bases from J, with 12 bases between.